What follows is one T cell receptor beta chain and its context. Its antigen is as yet unknown. The sample is drawn from a study of cytomegalovirus exposure and HLA in healthy donors. Study-wide points: The classifier, whose performance was assessed in both the original and validation cohorts, reportedly diagnosed cytomegalovirus status with high specificity and sensitivity. According to a subsequent analysis, TCR clusters from the first cohort were inclined to appear together in the roughly 120 validation repertoires.

The donors formed part of the roughly 120-subject validation cohort, distinct from the approximately 670-subject first cohort. Germline CDR1 is MGHRA and CDR2 is YSYEKL. This CDR3 has 14 residues. The J segment lost 4 bases and the V segment lost 3 bases, leaving 5 bases of the junction unmatched. The protocol was immunoSEQ multiplex PCR, while the TCRdb copy is restricted to in-frame clones and leaves out a portion. The table includes some 170,000 clones, approximately 87% detected once. The sequencing input was PBMCs. This clonotype originated in a woman between 25 and 40 years old in good health and CMV-seronegative. This rearrangement joins TRBV4-1 to TRBJ1-1; TRBD1 agrees at 7 bases. The CDR3 DNA reads TGCGCCAGCAGCCAGAAGACAGGGACCACTGAAGCTTTCTTT. Its translation is CASSQKTGTTEAFF.